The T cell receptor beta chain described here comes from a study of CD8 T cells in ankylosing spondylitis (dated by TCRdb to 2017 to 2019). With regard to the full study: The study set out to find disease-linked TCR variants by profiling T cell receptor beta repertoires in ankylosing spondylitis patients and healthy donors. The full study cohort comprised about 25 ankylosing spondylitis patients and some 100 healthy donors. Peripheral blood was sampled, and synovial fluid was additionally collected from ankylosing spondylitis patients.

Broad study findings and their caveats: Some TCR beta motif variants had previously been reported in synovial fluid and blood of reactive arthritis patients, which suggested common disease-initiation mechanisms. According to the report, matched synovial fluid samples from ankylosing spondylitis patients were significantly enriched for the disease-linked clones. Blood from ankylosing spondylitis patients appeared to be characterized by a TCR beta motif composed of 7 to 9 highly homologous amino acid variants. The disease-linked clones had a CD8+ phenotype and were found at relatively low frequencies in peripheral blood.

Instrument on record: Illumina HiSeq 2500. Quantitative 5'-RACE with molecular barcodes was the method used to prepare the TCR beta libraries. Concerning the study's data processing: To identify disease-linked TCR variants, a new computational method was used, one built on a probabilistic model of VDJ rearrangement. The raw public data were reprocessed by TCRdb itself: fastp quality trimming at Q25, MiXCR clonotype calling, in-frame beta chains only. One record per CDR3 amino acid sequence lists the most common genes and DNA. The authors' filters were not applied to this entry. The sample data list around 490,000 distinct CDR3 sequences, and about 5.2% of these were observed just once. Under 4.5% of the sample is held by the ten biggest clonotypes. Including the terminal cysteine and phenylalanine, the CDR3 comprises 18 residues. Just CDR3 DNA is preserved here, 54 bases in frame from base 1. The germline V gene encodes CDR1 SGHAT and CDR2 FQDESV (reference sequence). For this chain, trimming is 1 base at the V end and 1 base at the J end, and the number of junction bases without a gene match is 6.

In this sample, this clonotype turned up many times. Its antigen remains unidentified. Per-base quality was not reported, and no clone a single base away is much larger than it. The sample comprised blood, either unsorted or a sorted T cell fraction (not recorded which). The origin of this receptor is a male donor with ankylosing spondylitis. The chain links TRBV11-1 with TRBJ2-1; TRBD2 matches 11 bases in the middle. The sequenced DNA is TGTGCCAGCAGCTTAGTCCTTCGGACTAGCGGGTCCTACAATGAGCAGTTCTTC. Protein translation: CASSLVLRTSGSYNEQFF.